The subject of this entry is one TCR beta chain. Antigen specificity is unknown. This record belongs to a study of neoadjuvant nivolumab and ipilimumab in lung cancer. Study-level information: The combination arm added day-1 ipilimumab 1 mg/kg to nivolumab 3 mg/kg on days 1, 15, 29.

The CDR3 is made up of 15 amino acids. Germline CDR1 reads LGHNA; CDR2 reads YSLEER. Trimming took off 4 bases at V and 5 bases at J, with 17 bases between the two ends. Overall study results and limits: From pretherapy to surgery, tumor richness and clonality rose with dual therapy. Only a single major-pathologic-response sample was available for clonality analysis. Blood richness before therapy tracked richness in tumors resected after neoadjuvant therapy.

Sequencing used immunoSEQ multiplex PCR; TCRdb keeps in-frame clones, though not all of them. The sample lists over 25,000 clones, roughly 80% occurring once. The V gene is TRBV4-3, the J gene TRBJ1-2; tentative D call: TRBD1 (6 bases). The source of this sequence is an adult with non-small cell lung cancer. The sequenced sample was peripheral blood, obtained before neoadjuvant nivolumab, alone or with ipilimumab. CDR3 amino acids: CASSPGSGAGYGYTF. CDR3 DNA sequence: TGCGCCAGCAGCCCTGGCTCAGGGGCTGGGTATGGCTACACCTTC.